The next 8 T cell receptor beta chains were all read from a single sample in a study of blood T cell repertoires in COVID-19. Clones were read by immunoSEQ multiplex PCR, and TCRdb kept only the in-frame ones, dropping some. Of around 250,000 clones listed, approximately 87% were seen once; the top ten hold around 4.5%. Input material: peripheral blood. The receptors here all came from a man in his 60s who had recovered from COVID-19.

This sequence joins TRBV5-4 and TRBJ1-6, with 8 bases fitting TRBD1. V shed 5 bases, J shed 7 bases, and the junction held 5 bases outside the gene matches. CDR1 is SGHNT and CDR2 is YYREEE in the germline V gene (reference sequence). This CDR3 has 14 amino acids. In nucleotides, the CDR3 is TGTGCCAGCAGACCGGGACAGGTGAATTCACCCCTCCACTTT. It encodes CASRPGQVNSPLHF.

V is TRBV7-2 and J is TRBJ1-1; 7 positions match TRBD1. After removal of 5 bases from V and 4 bases from J, the junction contained 10 bases not matched to a gene. Germline lookup yields CDR1 SGHTA and CDR2 FQGNSA. The CDR3 contains 15 residues. CDR3: CASSKKTGVGTEAFF. Here the CDR3 DNA reads TGTGCCAGCAGCAAGAAAACAGGGGTGGGCACTGAAGCTTTCTTT.

This sequence joins TRBV28 and TRBJ2-1; D might be TRBD2 (7 bases). The ends were cut back, 5 bases at V and 7 bases at J, with 18 bases in the middle. This CDR3 comprises 15 residues. Germline-derived CDR1 and CDR2 are MDHEN and SYDVKM. Here the CDR3 reads CASSEGGGGRNEQFF. The CDR3, as DNA: TGTGCCAGCAGTGAAGGGGGGGGCGGAAGGAATGAGCAGTTCTTC.

The chain uses TRBV12-3 or TRBV12-4 and TRBJ1-4, with D perhaps matching TRBD1 (6 bases). V shed 3 bases and J shed 8 bases, with 10 bases lying between them. This CDR3 is built from 13 residues. CDR3 amino acids: CASSLQGREKLFF. In DNA form, the CDR3 reads TGTGCCAGCAGTTTGCAGGGGCGGGAAAAACTGTTTTTT.

This chain joins TRBV9 and TRBJ2-2, with 7 bases fitting TRBD2. The CDR3 covers 14 residues. Germline CDR1 reads SGDLS; CDR2 reads YYNGEE. Germline trimming cut 0 bases from V and 5 bases from J; bases unmatched to any gene: 1. CDR3 amino acids: CASSVVSGTGELFF. The CDR3 region has the DNA TGTGCCAGCAGCGTAGTTAGCGGGACCGGGGAGCTGTTTTTT.

The chain carries TRBV7-3 and TRBJ2-5; D is undetermined. CDR3 length: 13 amino acids. CDR1 SGHTA and CDR2 FQGTGA come from the germline V gene. Trimming removed 6 bases at V and 0 bases at J, with 8 bases between. CDR3 DNA sequence: TGTGCCAGCAGTTCCTCTTACCAAGAGACCCAGTACTTC. The encoded protein is CASSSSYQETQYF. Supplemented by reference TRBV7-3 and TRBJ2-5, the full variable domain reads GAGVSQTPSNKVTEKGKYVELRCDPISGHTALYWYRQSLGQGPEFLIYFQGTGAADDSGLPNDRFFAVRPEGSVSTLKIQRTERGDSAVYLCASSSSYQETQYFGPGTRLLVL.

This chain joins TRBV5-1 and TRBJ2-3; D uncertain. The CDR3 sequence is 16 residues long. V lost 6 bases and J lost 0, with 17 bases in between. Germline V lookup: CDR1 SGHRS, CDR2 YFSETQ. CDR3 sequence: CASTTQTELSTDTQYF. The CDR3 DNA reads TGCGCCAGCACCACACAGACGGAATTAAGCACAGATACGCAGTATTTT.

The rearrangement uses TRBV19 and TRBJ2-2; 8 bases align to TRBD2. The CDR3 is 15 residues long. V gave up 6 bases and J gave up 7 bases; unmatched junction bases: 10. Germline V CDR1 and CDR2: LNHDA, SQIVND (reference sequence). The CDR3 DNA reads TGTGCCAGTAGCACCCCGCGGGGGGCCGACGGGGAGCTGTTTTTT. It encodes CASSTPRGADGELFF. Using reference TRBV19 and TRBJ2-2 for the parts outside the CDR3, the full variable domain is DGGITQSPKYLFRKEGQNVTLSCEQNLNHDAMYWYRQDPGQGLRLIYYSQIVNDFQKGDIAEGYSVSREKKESFPLTVTSAQKNPTAFYLCASSTPRGADGELFFGEGSRLTVL.